The 23 T cell receptor beta chains listed next were all sequenced from one sample in a study of blood T cell repertoires in COVID-19. Assay used: immunoSEQ multiplex PCR; TCRdb lists only in-frame clones, some missing. Altogether over 200,000 clones are present, over 75% being singletons, with the ten largest covering about 2%. Sequenced input: peripheral blood. These receptors came from a man aged 40-50 years with active or convalescent COVID-19.

In its sample, this clone was seen a few times. V usage is TRBV6-1 and J usage is TRBJ2-7; the D gene is possibly TRBD1 (6 bases). V was shortened by 2 bases and J by 5 bases, with 22 bases between the two germline ends. Per germline, CDR1 MNHNS and CDR2 SASEGT. This CDR3 region has 17 residues. The CDR3, as DNA: TGTGCCAGCAGTGAATACATGGGGGCGCGGATTAGGGACGAGCAGTACTTC. Its translation: CASSEYMGARIRDEQYF.

The chain couples TRBV5-1 to TRBJ2-7; the D gene is possibly TRBD1 (6 bases). With 6 bases removed from V and 2 bases from J, the gap between germline ends came to 21 bases. The CDR3 spans 16 residues. CDR1 and CDR2 (germline): SGHRS, YFSETQ. CDR3 nucleotides: TGCGCCAGCATCCCGGAGGCGGCAGGGGCTCCCTACGAGCAGTACTTC. This sequence encodes CASIPEAAGAPYEQYF.

This clone was detected once. This chain links TRBV7-8 with TRBJ1-5; TRBD1 matches at 9 bases. Per the germline V gene, CDR1 is SGHVS and CDR2 is FQNEAQ. CDR3 length: 15 residues. V lost 4 bases, J lost 4 bases, and 5 bases stayed unmatched. The CDR3 loop reads CASSYTGGRNQPQHF. CDR3 DNA: TGTGCCAGCAGCTACACAGGGGGCCGGAATCAGCCCCAGCATTTT.

V gene TRBV18 combines with J gene TRBJ1-1; D not certain. Germline V gives CDR1 KGHSH, CDR2 LQKENI. V shed 3 bases and J shed 3 bases, with 11 bases lying between them. The CDR3 totals 14 residues. The CDR3 bases are TGTGCCAGCTCACCCCTTGGGGAGCACACTGAAGCTTTCTTT. Translating gives CASSPLGEHTEAFF.

The chain carries TRBV18 and TRBJ2-7; tentative D call: TRBD1 (6 bases). This CDR3 has 14 residues. V was shortened by 4 bases and J by 3 bases, with 13 bases between the two germline ends. Per the germline V gene, CDR1 is KGHSH and CDR2 is LQKENI. The CDR3 sequence is CASSLRQDNYEQYF. The CDR3 DNA reads as TGTGCCAGCTCACTTAGACAGGACAACTACGAGCAGTACTTC.

Only a few counts were recorded for this clone. The chain recombines TRBV30 with TRBJ2-5; weak D call: TRBD1 (6 bases). Germline CDR1 reads GTSNPN; CDR2 reads SVGIG (reference sequence). The CDR3 covers 15 residues. V lost 0 bases to trimming and J lost 4 bases, with 15 bases between them. The CDR3 DNA sequence: TGTGCCTGGAGTGTCAGGGGCAGGGGACCAGAGACCCAGTACTTC. Its translation: CAWSVRGRGPETQYF.

This chain uses TRBV5-1 with TRBJ1-1; perhaps TRBD1 as D (6 bases). Germline lookup yields CDR1 SGHRS and CDR2 YFSETQ. The CDR3 contains 14 residues. Trimming removed 2 bases from V and 3 bases from J, with 11 bases in between. In DNA form, the CDR3 reads TGCGCCAGCAGCTTAGACAGGTGGGACACTGAAGCTTTCTTT. It codes for CASSLDRWDTEAFF.

This clone was observed a few times. The CDR3 region has the DNA TGTGCCAGCAGCCCCTGGAGGGTGGGACAGGGGAACTATGGCTACACCTTC. Translation: CASSPWRVGQGNYGYTF. The gene calls are TRBV7-8 and TRBJ1-2, with 10 bases that match TRBD1. The CDR3 totals 17 residues. With 5 bases clipped from V and 2 bases from J, the junction kept 11 bases outside the gene matches. Germline-derived CDR1 and CDR2 are SGHVS and FQNEAQ.

The rearrangement joins TRBV2 to TRBJ2-5; 8 bases fit TRBD1. Germline CDR1 and CDR2: SNHLY and FYNNEI. The CDR3 covers 15 residues. Trimming cost V 7 bases and J 5 bases; bases outside gene matches: 12. This CDR3 reads CASTIAQGALETQYF. In DNA form, the CDR3 reads TGTGCCAGCACCATAGCCCAGGGGGCTTTGGAGACCCAGTACTTC.

The CDR3 sequence: CASSPGRDRGNIQYF. CDR3 nucleotide sequence: TGTGCCAGCAGCCCAGGTCGGGACAGGGGAAACATTCAGTACTTC. This chain joins TRBV7-9 and TRBJ2-4, with TRBD1 matching over 10 bases. Looked up from germline, CDR1 is SEHNR and CDR2 is FQNEAQ (reference sequence). The trim removed 5 bases at V and 6 bases at J, leaving 7 bases unmatched. This CDR3 spans 15 amino acids.

The chain combines TRBV24-1 with TRBJ2-2; the match to TRBD2 covers 7 bases. Trimming removed 3 bases from V and 6 bases from J; junction bases left unmatched: 3. The germline V gene has CDR1 KGHDR and CDR2 SFDVKD. CDR3 length: 14 amino acids. CDR3 loop: CATSDNRGAGELFF. CDR3 sequence (DNA): TGTGCCACCAGTGATAACCGGGGGGCCGGGGAGCTGTTTTTT.

The V and J genes are TRBV27 and TRBJ2-5; 7 nucleotides match TRBD2. The CDR3 contains 15 residues. V lost 6 bases and J lost 3; bases outside the gene matches: 10. CDR1 is MNHEY, CDR2 SMNVEV, per germline (reference sequence). CDR3 loop: CASSPLGGSKETQYF. In nucleotides, the CDR3 is TGTGCCAGCAGCCCATTGGGCGGGAGTAAAGAGACCCAGTACTTC.

The chain combines TRBV7-8 with TRBJ1-6; weak D call: TRBD1 (5 bases). Germline CDR1 SGHVS, CDR2 FQNEAQ. This CDR3 is built from 13 residues. Trimming removed 5 bases at V and 9 bases at J, with 11 bases between. The CDR3 sequence: CASSLRGPSPLHF. As DNA, the CDR3 is TGTGCCAGCAGCCTAAGGGGCCCTTCACCCCTCCACTTT.

Points on this clone: Within the sample, other DNA sequences also encode this same CDR3. The chain links TRBV2 to TRBJ1-5; TRBD1 matches 7 bases. The CDR3 totals 14 residues. Germline lookup yields CDR1 SNHLY and CDR2 FYNNEI. V dropped 6 bases and J dropped 3; count of bases not matched to a gene: 5. The DNA of the CDR3 is TGTGCCAGCAGCGGGACAGAGGACAATCAGCCCCAGCATTTT. Amino acid sequence: CASSGTEDNQPQHF.

The chain has TRBV6-6 and TRBJ1-3; 9 bases agree with TRBD1. The CDR3 spans 15 residues. Germline CDR1 reads MNHNY; CDR2 reads SVGAGI (reference sequence). The junction had 6 bases not matched to a gene; V was cut back by 5 bases and J by 4 bases. The CDR3 reads CASSPTGGTGNTIYF. The CDR3 bases are TGTGCCAGCAGTCCTACAGGGGGCACCGGAAACACCATATATTTT.

In its sample, this clone was seen a few times. V is TRBV5-8 and J is TRBJ1-2; D is unclear. This CDR3 contains 14 residues. Trimming left V 7 bases short and J 4 bases short, with 17 bases between. Germline CDR1 SGHTS, CDR2 YDEGEE. The CDR3 DNA follows: TGTGCCAGCCCTCGAGGTACACAACGCTATGGCTACACCTTC. Its protein product is CASPRGTQRYGYTF.

V gene TRBV10-2 combines with J gene TRBJ1-4, with D maybe TRBD1 (5 bases). This CDR3 has 13 amino acids. Germline V gives CDR1 WSHSY, CDR2 SAAADI. V gave up 6 bases and J gave up 8 bases, with 13 bases separating them. In nucleotides, the CDR3 is TGCGCCAGCAGGGCAGGGATAGACGAAAAACTGTTTTTT. Its translation is CASRAGIDEKLFF.

The rearrangement uses TRBV30 and TRBJ2-7; the match to TRBD2 covers 12 bases. CDR3 length: 15 amino acids. CDR1 GTSNPN and CDR2 SVGIG come from the germline V gene (reference sequence). V gave up 2 bases and J gave up 1 base; unmatched junction bases: 3. The CDR3 coding sequence is TGTGCCTGGAGTAGGACTAGCGGGATTTCCTACGAGCAGTACTTC. This gives the protein CAWSRTSGISYEQYF. The complete variable domain, with remaining parts taken from reference TRBV30 and TRBJ2-7, reads SQTIHQWPATLVQPVGSPLSLECTVEGTSNPNLYWYRQAAGRGLQLLFYSVGIGQISSEVPQNLSASRPQDRQFILSSKKLLLSDSGFYLCAWSRTSGISYEQYFGPGTRLTVT.

The CDR3 is CASRRTAELFF. As DNA, the CDR3 is TGTGCCAGCAGGCGAACAGCGGAACTGTTTTTT. The chain is built from TRBV12-3 or TRBV12-4 and TRBJ1-4, with D uncertain. The CDR3 has 11 residues. Trimming cost V 6 bases and J 12 bases, with 11 bases left between them.

This chain links TRBV2 with TRBJ2-7; a weak D match, TRBD1 (6 bases). Trimming cost V 6 bases and J 6 bases, with 21 bases left between them. Per the germline V gene, CDR1 is SNHLY and CDR2 is FYNNEI. This CDR3 contains 15 residues. In nucleotides, the CDR3 is TGTGCCAGCAGCCCGGGACACGTGGATAGAAGCGAGCAGTACTTC. Its protein is CASSPGHVDRSEQYF. Based on the CDR3 plus reference TRBV2 and TRBJ2-7, the full variable domain is EPEVTQTPSHQVTQMGQEVILRCVPISNHLYFYWYRQILGQKVEFLVSFYNNEISEKSEIFDDQFSVERPDGSNFTLKIRSTKLEDSAMYFCASSPGHVDRSEQYFGPGTRLTVT.

The V and J genes are TRBV28 and TRBJ1-5; 11 positions match TRBD1. J lost 4 bases, V lost 5 bases, and 4 bases had no gene match. The germline CDR1 and CDR2 sequences are MDHEN and SYDVKM. This CDR3 is built from 15 residues. CDR3: CASSTRDRGNQPQHF. The CDR3 DNA follows: TGTGCCAGCAGTACCCGGGACAGGGGGAATCAGCCCCAGCATTTT. Using reference TRBV28 and TRBJ1-5 for the parts outside the CDR3, the full variable domain is DVKVTQSSRYLVKRTGEKVFLECVQDMDHENMFWYRQDPGLGLRLIYFSYDVKMKEKGDIPEGYSVSREKKERFSLILESASTNQTSMYLCASSTRDRGNQPQHFGDGTRLSIL.

This chain joins TRBV7-9 and TRBJ1-1; 10 nucleotides align to TRBD1. CDR1 SEHNR and CDR2 FQNEAQ come from the germline V gene (reference sequence). V dropped 5 bases and J dropped 4; count of bases not matched to a gene: 4. CDR3 length equals 14 residues. The CDR3 sequence is CASSPWTGGTEAFF. The CDR3 nucleotides read TGTGCCAGCAGCCCTTGGACAGGGGGCACTGAAGCTTTCTTT.

Here the CDR3 reads CASSSGQSSATNEKLFF. The CDR3 nucleotides read TGCGCCAGCAGCTCTGGACAGTCCTCGGCAACTAATGAAAAACTGTTTTTT. This sequence joins TRBV5-1 and TRBJ1-4; perhaps TRBD1 as D (6 bases). CDR3 length: 17 amino acids. The V end lost 3 bases, the J end lost 0 bases, and 15 bases lay between the germline ends. Per the germline V gene, CDR1 is SGHRS and CDR2 is YFSETQ. The whole variable domain, filled in from reference TRBV5-1 and TRBJ1-4, reads KAGVTQTPRYLIKTRGQQVTLSCSPISGHRSVSWYQQTPGQGLQFLFEYFSETQRNKGNFPGRFSGRQFSNSRSEMNVSTLELGDSALYLCASSSGQSSATNEKLFFGSGTQLSVL.